This T cell receptor (beta chain) was profiled in a study of blood T cell repertoires in COVID-19 (TCRdb year 2020). Concerning the study at large: Samples covering the acute and convalescent phases of COVID-19 were provided by collaborators in the United States, Italy and Spain. The prospective study material was composed of cDNA or gDNA derived from T cells, B-cell-depleted T cells, or PBMCs. The dataset comprised deeply sampled blood TCRbeta repertoires from subjects exposed to, actively infected with, or recovered from COVID-19. A freely available public database, intended as a resource for researchers studying the immune response to SARS-CoV-2, is where the repertoires were released. The samples were drawn from two sources: the first 160 participants of the ongoing ImmuneRACE study, and 1,200 or so subjects contributed by 6 global collaborators. Sample metadata almost always included a de-identified subject ID, COVID-19 status, age in years and sex. Where HLA class I and class II types were available, the types were taken from metadata supplied by the sample provider, not from assay-based typing.

Participants in the prospective study were enrolled through a virtual design, were aged roughly 18 to 100 years, and lived in about 25 United States geographic areas. Cohort assignment in the prospective study relied on participant-reported clinical history from a screening survey and a study questionnaire. Recovered participants in ImmuneRACE Cohort 3 were defined as having two consecutive negative NP/OP PCR tests, clearance from a healthcare professional, or resolution of symptoms. Each participant in the prospective study had whole blood, serum and a nasopharyngeal or oropharyngeal swab collected by mobile phlebotomists. Over a roughly two-month period, participants in the prospective study had the option of providing additional blood draws and questionnaires. Blood samples from the prospective study were shipped frozen or at room temperature prior to DNA extraction. TCRbeta CDR3 regions were amplified from genomic DNA by means of the immunoSEQ Assay, a bias-controlled multiplex PCR. From the authors' description of their analysis: The number of nucleated cells in each sample was estimated by amplification of reference gene primers within the assay. Sequence reads were collapsed and filtered to measure the absolute abundance of every unique TCRbeta CDR3 rearrangement. For each sample, productive Simpson clonality was calculated as the square root of Simpson's diversity index over productive rearrangements. As stored in TCRdb, this immuneACCESS dataset retains in-frame rearrangements with V and J assigned. A fraction of the clones does not appear; measured against another copy, unresolved V genes explain less than half of the discrepancy, and the remainder lacks a known reason. The V and J calls and the clone size are those of that table, but D and trimming were determined from the DNA. For this sample there are more than 300,000 clones; roughly 91% appear just once. About 9.4% of the sample comes from the top ten.

As concerns this clone: Its specific antigen is unknown. No base quality information exists; no much larger clone differs at one position.

The paper as a whole reports these results and caveats: How much clinical and demographic metadata was included differed by source and by participant, and the metadata was provided uncurated.

From the germline V gene, CDR1 is SGHDN and CDR2 is FVKESK. V lost 4 bases and J lost 2 bases; the stretch between them is 9 bases long. The CDR3 has 13 amino acids, counting the end cysteine and phenylalanine. The entry retains the CDR3 DNA only, 39 bases that are in frame from base 1. Recombination joined TRBV14 with TRBJ2-7; the D gene is not confidently resolved. The TCR sequence derives from a woman in her thirties who had recovered from COVID-19. The specimen sequenced was PBMCs or T cells enriched from blood (not recorded which). In nucleotides, the sequence is TGTGCCAGCAGCCGGCAGGCCCCCTACGAGCAGTACTTC. Its translation reads: CASSRQAPYEQYF.